These T cell receptor beta chains were read from a single sample in a study of lymphopenia after photon versus proton radiotherapy. Sequenced by immunoSEQ multiplex PCR; TCRdb stores in-frame clones only, minus some. The sample lists some 16,000 clones, 88% seen once, with 50% to 60% in the top ten. The sample here was peripheral blood, taken from a patient treated with proton-based radiotherapy. The receptors originated from a woman in her sixties or seventies with cholangiocarcinoma. Some clones in this sample may be carry-over from other donors' samples. Each CDR3 is given with its conserved first and last residue. Each record gives: CDR3 length, clone size, D gene, J gene, V gene, CDR3 protein, CDR3 DNA. D genes are given only for firm matches. Where a row states a size, it is once, few, many or the class of an expanded clone; other rows omit it.

>13|-|-|TRBJ2-1|TRBV2
CASSETSLNEQFF
TGTGCCAGCAGCGAGACTAGTCTGAATGAGCAGTTCTTC
>19|-|-|TRBJ2-5|TRBV4-1
CASSQARGMGRVSRETQYF
TGCGCCAGCAGCCAAGCTCGGGGTATGGGGAGAGTGAGCCGGGAGACCCAGTACTTC
>16|-|TRBD2|TRBJ2-7|TRBV18
CASSPLPGGNSYEQYF
TGTGCCAGCTCACCACTTCCGGGAGGTAACTCCTACGAGCAGTACTTC
>15|-|-|TRBJ2-1|TRBV7-2
CASRTTGTDYNEQFF
TGTGCCAGCAGAACCACCGGGACTGACTACAATGAGCAGTTCTTC
>13|-|-|TRBJ2-1|TRBV11-2
CASSAGRNNEQFF
TGTGCCAGCAGCGCGGGACGGAACAATGAGCAGTTCTTC
>15|once|-|TRBJ2-7|TRBV7-8
CASSSDLRGTYEQYF
TGTGCCAGCAGCTCCGACTTGAGGGGGACCTACGAGCAGTACTTC
>16|-|TRBD1|TRBJ1-1|TRBV18
CASSHWTGGMNTEAFF
TGTGCCAGCTCACACTGGACAGGGGGCATGAACACTGAAGCTTTCTTT
>18|-|-|TRBJ2-2|TRBV14
CASSQNVLGGLNTGELFF
TGTGCCAGCAGCCAAAACGTTTTGGGGGGACTGAACACCGGGGAGCTGTTTTTT
>14|-|-|TRBJ1-1|TRBV7-9
CASSSGTAQKVAFF
TGTGCCAGCAGCAGCGGGACTGCTCAAAAGGTAGCTTTCTTT
>17|-|TRBD1|TRBJ2-2|TRBV5-8
CASSLEGTVKNTGELFF
TGTGCCAGCAGCTTGGAGGGGACAGTCAAAAACACCGGGGAGCTGTTTTTT
>14|-|TRBD1|TRBJ2-3|TRBV7-2
CASSSGQDPDTQYF
TGTGCCAGCAGCTCGGGACAGGACCCAGATACGCAGTATTTT
>16|-|-|TRBJ1-1|TRBV4-1
CASSQEGGLRSTEAFF
TGCGCCAGCAGCCAAGAGGGGGGGCTCCGGAGCACTGAAGCTTTCTTT
>14|-|-|TRBJ2-1|TRBV18
CASSVGGGNNEQFF
TGTGCCAGCTCAGTTGGTGGCGGAAACAATGAGCAGTTCTTC
>19|-|TRBD2|TRBJ2-4|TRBV7-9
CASSLAGLAGGRAKNIQYF
TGTGCCAGCAGCTTAGCGGGGCTAGCGGGGGGAAGAGCCAAAAACATTCAGTACTTC
>16|-|-|TRBJ2-7|TRBV6-5
CASSYLPDGQASEQYF
TGTGCCAGCAGTTACCTCCCCGACGGCCAGGCCTCTGAGCAGTACTTC
>14|-|-|TRBJ1-1|TRBV18
CASSPTGMGTEAFF
TGTGCCAGCTCACCGACGGGCATGGGCACTGAAGCTTTCTTT
>14|-|-|TRBJ1-1|TRBV6-5
CASSYMGMNTEAFF
TGTGCCAGCAGTTACATGGGTATGAACACTGAAGCTTTCTTT
>14|-|-|TRBJ1-3|TRBV4-2
CASSPDRYGNTIYF
TGTGCCAGCAGCCCCGACAGGTACGGAAACACCATATATTTT
>16|once|-|TRBJ2-7|TRBV2
CASSEELGPLLFEQYF
TGTGCCAGCAGTGAAGAATTGGGACCTCTTTTATTCGAGCAGTACTTC
>13|-|-|TRBJ2-7|TRBV5-4
CASTWGGLDEQYF
TGTGCCAGCACCTGGGGGGGGCTGGACGAGCAGTACTTC
>16|-|TRBD2|TRBJ2-1|TRBV10-3
CAISGASGGDYNEQFF
TGTGCCATCAGTGGGGCTAGCGGGGGGGATTACAATGAGCAGTTCTTC
>14|-|-|TRBJ2-7|TRBV21-1
CARSTSGADYEQYF
TGTGCCAGATCGACTAGCGGAGCTGATTACGAGCAGTACTTC
>15|-|TRBD1|TRBJ2-7|TRBV19
CASSEGQAGSYEQYF
TGTGCCAGTTCGGAAGGACAGGCTGGCTCCTACGAGCAGTACTTC
>13|-|-|TRBJ1-2|TRBV11-2
CASSLERHGGYTF
TGTGCCAGCAGCTTAGAAAGGCATGGGGGCTACACCTTC
>13|few|-|TRBJ1-2|TRBV6-4
CASSEPHTDGYTF
TGTGCCAGCAGTGAGCCCCACACGGATGGCTACACCTTC
>15|-|-|TRBJ2-7|TRBV5-1
CASREFPSSSYEQYF
TGCGCCAGCAGGGAGTTTCCCTCCTCCTCCTACGAGCAGTACTTC
>16|-|TRBD1|TRBJ1-4|TRBV5-1
CASSLGTVFTNEKLFF
TGCGCCAGCAGCCTCGGGACAGTCTTTACTAATGAAAAACTGTTTTTT
>14|-|-|TRBJ1-2|TRBV6-5
CASSYLDGTYGYTF
TGTGCCAGCAGTTACTTGGACGGAACCTATGGCTACACCTTC
>16|once|-|TRBJ2-1|TRBV29-1
CSVEKGQGGSYNEQFF
TGCAGCGTTGAGAAAGGTCAGGGGGGGTCATACAATGAGCAGTTCTTC
>15|few|-|TRBJ2-7|TRBV19
CASSINLGGSYEQYF
TGTGCCAGTAGTATAAACCTCGGGGGCTCCTACGAGCAGTACTTC
>15|-|-|TRBJ1-5|TRBV7-9
CASSKGGPGNQPQHF
TGTGCCAGCAGCAAGGGTGGGCCGGGCAATCAGCCCCAGCATTTT
>14|-|TRBD1|TRBJ2-3|TRBV28
CASRDRGTTDTQYF
TGTGCCAGCAGGGACAGGGGGACCACAGATACGCAGTATTTT